This TCR beta chain comes out of a study of blood T cell repertoires in COVID-19. CDR1 and CDR2 (germline): LGHDT, YNNKEL (reference sequence). Trimming removed 1 base from V and 8 bases from J; junction bases left unmatched: 15. The CDR3 runs to 17 residues. Sequencing was performed with immunoSEQ multiplex PCR; in TCRdb, only in-frame clones are kept and a portion is missing. This sample has roughly 300,000 clones, with approximately 91% found just once. V is TRBV3-1 (or the pseudogene TRBV3-2) and J is TRBJ2-3, with 7 bases lining up with TRBD2. The specimen was PBMCs or T cells enriched from blood (not recorded which). This clonotype was obtained from a woman aged 40 to 50 with acute COVID-19. This chain's CDR3 is CASSQADTGLILRTQYF. The CDR3 DNA reads TGTGCCAGCAGCCAAGCCGATACGGGACTAATTTTGCGTACGCAGTATTTT.